Sequencing of this T cell receptor beta chain was carried out in a study of T cell changes during pregnancy in multiple sclerosis. The CDR3 runs 17 residues. Germline values: CDR1 SNHLY, CDR2 FYNNEI. Trimming took 4 bases from V and 8 from J, leaving 24 bases between them. Data came from immunoSEQ multiplex PCR; TCRdb stores just in-frame clones and leaves some out. The sample carries 10,000 to 13,000 clones, around 89% recorded once. This clonotype was obtained from a female donor in good health, enrolled as a control in a pregnancy study. The sequencing used CD8+ T cells from peripheral blood mononuclear cells, collected in the first trimester of pregnancy. The chain is built from TRBV2 and TRBJ2-1; D is possibly TRBD2 (5 bases). This CDR3 is CASSGSTLATGVDEQFF. Written as DNA, the CDR3 is TGTGCCAGCAGTGGCAGCACCCTAGCCACTGGGGTGGATGAGCAGTTCTTC.